This section outlines one TCR beta chain sequence together with its context. This sample stems from a study of Ad26.COV2.S vaccination and SARS-CoV-2 variants. The CDR3 contains 13 residues. CDR1 and CDR2 from the germline V gene are MDHEN and SYDVKM. The ends lost 6 bases at V and 9 bases at J; junction bases unmatched: 3. Only in-frame clones appear in the TCRdb table, and some are missing; sequencing was by immunoSEQ multiplex PCR. This table holds about 350,000 clones, about 88% found once. Sample treatment: around 19 received Ad26.COV2.S at low or high dose, single or two shots; roughly five received placebo; per-sample allocation not given. Samples analyzed were those drawn on day 63 after the first vaccine or placebo injection.

The TCR sequence derives from a person between 18 and 65 years old who received the Ad26.COV2.S COVID-19 vaccine or a placebo. This sample comprised peripheral blood, obtained in a trial of Ad26.COV2.S vaccine versus placebo. This chain joins TRBV28 and TRBJ1-6; 9 bases are a match to TRBD1. The CDR3 coding sequence is TGTGCCAGCAGCCGGGACAGGGTTTCACCCCTCCACTTT. Residues: CASSRDRVSPLHF.